The next 10 T cell receptor beta chains were all read from a single sample in a study of beta chain features in type 1 diabetes (dated by TCRdb to between 2017 and 2018). Results the study describes overall, beyond this receptor: A moderate but significant shortening of TCRB CDR3 length was observed in type 1 diabetes patients in all four CD4+ subsets.

The receptor library was made with the immunoSEQ multiplex PCR assay. The entire isolated RNA was reverse transcribed using the High Capacity cDNA Reverse Transcription Kit, and thus expressed TCRB transcripts were sequenced. TCRdb took over this immuneACCESS table, retaining in-frame rearrangements with V and J assigned. Such tables are incomplete; in checked studies, under half of the missing clones stem from an unresolved V gene, and the remainder is unexplained. The sample table holds over 150,000 clones, of which 10% were seen once. Clones ranked in the top ten supply under 0.55% of the sample. The antigens for these receptors are not known. The sample comprised central memory CD4+ T cells from blood. These TCRs come from a man under 40 with type 1 diabetes.

The V gene is TRBV6-5, the J gene TRBJ1-2; 7 positions match TRBD1. The CDR3 runs to 13 residues. Per the germline V gene, CDR1 is MNHEY and CDR2 is SVGAGI. With 6 bases clipped from V and 4 bases from J, the junction kept 5 bases outside the gene matches. The CDR3 coding sequence is TGTGCCAGCAGCGGACAGGCAACCTATGGCTACACCTTC. Amino acid sequence: CASSGQATYGYTF.

This clone was counted between two and nine times. This chain links TRBV5-1 with TRBJ1-5, with a possible D match to TRBD1 (5 bases). CDR1 is SGHRS, CDR2 YFSETQ, per germline. V gave up 4 bases and J gave up 0 bases, with 8 bases separating them. The CDR3 runs to 14 residues. This CDR3 is CASSEGVSNQPQHF. DNA for the CDR3: TGCGCCAGCAGCGAAGGGGTTAGCAATCAGCCCCAGCATTTT.

The chain has TRBV12-5 and TRBJ1-1; no firm D call. Between the trimmed V and J ends, which lost 3 bases and 5 bases, there was a span of 7 bases. CDR3 length: 12 amino acids. Germline V CDR1 and CDR2: LGHNT, FRNRAP. The CDR3 protein is CASGFAGTEAFF. DNA of the CDR3: TGTGCTAGTGGTTTTGCGGGTACTGAAGCTTTCTTT.

The CDR3 region is CASSYLTSGTDGYTF. CDR3 in DNA: TGTGCCAGCAGCTACCTTACTTCCGGGACAGATGGCTACACCTTC. The V gene is TRBV7-8, the J gene TRBJ1-2, with 7 bases aligning to TRBD1. Germline V gives CDR1 SGHVS, CDR2 FQNEAQ. CDR3 length equals 15 residues. The V gene end was trimmed by 4 bases and the J gene end by 6 bases; junction bases not matched to a gene: 11.

J is TRBJ1-6 and V is TRBV28; D is ambiguous. CDR1 MDHEN and CDR2 SYDVKM come from the germline V gene. The CDR3 sequence is 16 residues long. Trimming removed 5 bases at V and 7 bases at J, with 18 bases between. CDR3 residues: CASSAVGTNRNSPLHF. The CDR3 bases are TGTGCCAGCAGTGCAGTTGGAACTAATCGGAATTCACCCCTCCACTTT.

The rearrangement uses TRBV28 and TRBJ2-1; 12 bases align to TRBD2. The CDR3 is made up of 14 amino acids. V shed 5 bases and J 7 bases; nucleotides not matched to a gene: 3. In germline, CDR1 is MDHEN, CDR2 SYDVKM. The DNA for the CDR3 is TGTGCCAGCAGTCTAGCGGGAGGGTATAATGAGCAGTTCTTC. Translated: CASSLAGGYNEQFF.

This clone was recorded a few times. The sample has other DNA sequences that encode this CDR3 too. The J gene is TRBJ2-3, the V gene TRBV29-1, with 12 positions matching TRBD1. The CDR3 has 14 amino acids. The junction had 4 bases not matched to a gene; V was cut back by 5 bases and J by 4 bases. Germline lookup yields CDR1 SQVTM and CDR2 ANQGSEA. CDR3 coding DNA: TGCAGCGTTACCGGGACAGGGGGCTCAGATACGCAGTATTTT. Translating gives CSVTGTGGSDTQYF.

This clone was detected only a few times. The CDR3 bases are TGTGCCAGCAGCTTCCCCTCCAGGGCCCTTTCCTACAATGAGCAGTTCTTC. Its translation: CASSFPSRALSYNEQFF. J is TRBJ2-1 and V is TRBV5-6, with a tentative D call TRBD1 (5 bases). The CDR3 loop spans 17 amino acids. V gave up 2 bases and J gave up 1 base, with 16 bases separating them. Germline lookup yields CDR1 SGHDT and CDR2 YYEEEE.

This clone was seen a handful of times. The V call is TRBV7-9, the J call TRBJ1-1, with TRBD1 matching over 10 bases. The CDR3 has 13 residues. V shed 5 bases and J 11 bases; nucleotides not matched to a gene: 8. Looked up from germline, CDR1 is SEHNR and CDR2 is FQNEAQ (reference sequence). In DNA form, the CDR3 reads TGTGCCAGCAGCCAAGGACAGGGGGAGAATGCTTTCTTT. Translated, it gives CASSQGQGENAFF. Filled out from reference TRBV7-9 and TRBJ1-1, the complete variable domain reads DTGVSQNPRHKITKRGQNVTFRCDPISEHNRLYWYRQTLGQGPEFLTYFQNEAQLEKSRLLSDRFSAERPKGSFSTLEIQRTEQGDSAMYLCASSQGQGENAFFGQGTRLTVV.

The chain couples TRBV5-1 to TRBJ2-5; 11 positions agree with TRBD2. Trimming removed 4 bases from V and 3 bases from J; junction bases left unmatched: 8. Germline values: CDR1 SGHRS, CDR2 YFSETQ. CDR3 length: 16 amino acids. The CDR3 DNA reads TGCGCCAGCAGCCGTTTAGCGGGAGGGCCGGAAGAGACCCAGTACTTC. This gives the protein CASSRLAGGPEETQYF.